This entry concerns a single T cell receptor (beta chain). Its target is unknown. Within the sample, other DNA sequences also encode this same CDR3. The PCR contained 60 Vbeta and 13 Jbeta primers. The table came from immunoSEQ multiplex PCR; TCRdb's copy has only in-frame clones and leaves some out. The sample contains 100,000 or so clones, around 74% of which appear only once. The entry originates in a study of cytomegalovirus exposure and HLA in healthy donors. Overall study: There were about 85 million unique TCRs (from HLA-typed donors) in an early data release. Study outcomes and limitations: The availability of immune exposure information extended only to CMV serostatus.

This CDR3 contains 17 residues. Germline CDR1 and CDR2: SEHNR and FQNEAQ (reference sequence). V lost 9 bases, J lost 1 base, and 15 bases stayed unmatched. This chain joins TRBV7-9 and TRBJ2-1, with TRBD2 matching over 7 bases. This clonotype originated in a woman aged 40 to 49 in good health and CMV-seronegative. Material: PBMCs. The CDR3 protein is CASSLGLVTGSYNEQFF. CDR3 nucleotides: TGTGCCAGTAGCCTTGGACTAGTAACGGGGTCCTACAATGAGCAGTTCTTC.